This TCR beta chain was captured by sequencing in a study of cytomegalovirus exposure and HLA in healthy donors. Study outcomes and limitations: In vitro experiments confirmed that three CMV-associated chains were specific for CMV antigens. In the analysis, some V segments, TRBV6-2 and TRBV6-3 included, were excluded as indistinguishable. A later analysis by the authors found several of the most significant clusters apparently linked to common viral pathogens.

Unrecorded immune exposure was likely among donors, who were nominally healthy when sampled. As concerns this clone: Its target is not known.

The PCR made use of 60 Vbeta and 13 Jbeta primers. Data came from immunoSEQ multiplex PCR; TCRdb stores just in-frame clones and leaves some out. Of more than 150,000 clones listed, under 80% were seen once; the top ten hold 2.5%. V lost 5 bases, J lost 5 bases, and 17 bases stayed unmatched. Germline-derived CDR1 and CDR2 are SEHNR and FQNEAQ (reference sequence). This CDR3 is 18 amino acids long. The chain carries TRBV7-9 and TRBJ2-1; 8 nucleotides agree with TRBD1. The sequence was collected from a woman under 40 in good health and CMV-seropositive. Sequenced material: PBMCs. The CDR3 here is CASSRRLEDRGPHNEQFF. The CDR3 region has the DNA TGTGCCAGCAGCCGCCGATTGGAAGACAGGGGCCCCCACAATGAGCAGTTCTTC.